These 25 T cell receptor beta chains originate from one sample sequenced in a study of cytomegalovirus exposure and HLA in healthy donors (dated by TCRdb to about 2017). Libraries were built with the immunoSEQ multiplex PCR assay. The multiplex PCR relied on a mix of 60 forward primers for TCR Vbeta segments and 13 reverse primers for TCR Jbeta segments. TCRdb re-hosts the immuneACCESS table, in-frame sequences only. Its copies lack some clones; in the studies checked, an unresolved V gene accounts for under half of them, and the cause for the rest is not known. Counted in this sample were about 150,000 clones; around four fifths of them appeared once. The ten most abundant clones make up approximately 1.9% of the sample. The sample consisted of PBMCs. The receptors originated from a man aged 18-30 years in good health and CMV-seronegative.

V gene TRBV2 combines with J gene TRBJ1-5; TRBD1 might be the D (5 bases). V was cut by 7 bases and J by 5 bases, with 15 bases left in between. The CDR3 extends over 14 amino acids. CDR1 SNHLY and CDR2 FYNNEI come from the germline V gene. The CDR3 loop reads CASTFRGEDQPQHF. CDR3 DNA: TGTGCCAGCACGTTCCGGGGGGAGGATCAGCCCCAGCATTTT.

This chain joins TRBV14 and TRBJ2-1; D unclear. The V and J ends lost 0 bases and 3 bases respectively, with 18 bases between them. CDR1 and CDR2 (germline): SGHDN, FVKESK. This CDR3 spans 18 amino acids. CDR3 amino acids: CASSQDWALGGYYNEQFF. For the CDR3, the DNA is TGTGCCAGCAGCCAAGATTGGGCCTTAGGTGGCTACTACAATGAGCAGTTCTTC.

The chain couples TRBV19 to TRBJ1-2; 7 positions match TRBD1. J lost 8 bases, V lost 5 bases, and 11 bases had no gene match. From germline, CDR1 is LNHDA and CDR2 SQIVND (reference sequence). This CDR3 has 14 amino acids. The CDR3 sequence: CASSPGTVSFGYTF. The CDR3 DNA reads TGTGCCAGTAGTCCTGGGACAGTCAGTTTCGGCTACACCTTC.

The chain combines TRBV4-3 with TRBJ1-2; D gene ambiguous. Trimming left V 0 bases short and J 6 bases short, with 5 bases between. Germline CDR1 reads LGHNA; CDR2 reads YSLEER. The CDR3 totals 12 residues. The CDR3 protein is CASSQEAHGYTF. CDR3 DNA: TGCGCCAGCAGCCAAGAAGCTCATGGCTACACCTTC.

The V call is TRBV5-1, the J call TRBJ2-7; weak D call: TRBD2 (5 bases). V gave up 4 bases and J gave up 3 bases, with 17 bases separating them. CDR3 length: 15 residues. Germline V gene sequence: CDR1 SGHRS, CDR2 YFSETQ. The CDR3 spells CASSGLTLSGYEQYF. The CDR3 region has the DNA TGCGCCAGCAGCGGACTTACTCTTTCGGGCTACGAGCAGTACTTC.

The CDR3 loop is CASSQLTENTEAFF. Here the CDR3 DNA reads TGCGCCAGCAGCCAGCTGACAGAGAACACTGAAGCTTTCTTT. The chain links TRBV4-1 to TRBJ1-1; tentatively, D is TRBD1 (5 bases). The germline V and J ends were trimmed by 3 bases and 1 base, with 9 bases remaining between them. The CDR3 loop spans 14 amino acids. Looked up from germline, CDR1 is MGHRA and CDR2 is YSYEKL.

This clone was seen only a few times. The chain combines TRBV5-6 with TRBJ1-4; a possible D gene is TRBD1 (5 bases). Trimming took off 1 base at V and 2 bases at J, with 6 bases between the two ends. The CDR3 contains 14 residues. The germline V gene encodes CDR1 SGHDT and CDR2 YYEEEE. The chain's CDR3 is CASSLRGTNEKLFF. In DNA form, the CDR3 reads TGTGCCAGCAGCTTGAGGGGCACTAATGAAAAACTGTTTTTT.

The rearrangement uses TRBV7-2 and TRBJ2-5; 7 bases line up with TRBD2. The V segment lost 2 bases and the J segment 3 bases; nucleotides outside the gene matches: 12. The germline gives CDR1 SGHTA, CDR2 FQGNSA. CDR3 length: 17 amino acids. The CDR3 loop reads CASSLRDYARAKETQYF. The CDR3 DNA reads as TGTGCCAGCAGCTTACGGGACTACGCGAGGGCCAAAGAGACCCAGTACTTC.

This clone came up once. The J gene is TRBJ2-1, the V gene TRBV5-4; possible D gene TRBD2, 6 bases. The germline V gene has CDR1 SGHNT and CDR2 YYREEE (reference sequence). CDR3 length equals 15 residues. V was pared by 0 bases and J by 1 base, with 8 bases between. The chain's CDR3 is CASSLEGRSYNEQFF. CDR3 DNA sequence: TGTGCCAGCAGCTTGGAGGGGAGGTCCTACAATGAGCAGTTCTTC.

V usage is TRBV7-9 and J usage is TRBJ2-7; no clear D. Per the germline V gene, CDR1 is SEHNR and CDR2 is FQNEAQ (reference sequence). The CDR3 loop spans 11 amino acids. V lost 6 bases to trimming and J lost 3 bases, with 6 bases between them. As DNA, the CDR3 is TGTGCCAGCAGGAGCTACTACGAGCAGTACTTC. Translating gives CASRSYYEQYF.

The rearrangement links TRBV6-1 to TRBJ1-6; D might be TRBD1 (5 bases). CDR3 length equals 15 residues. V lost 7 bases to trimming and J lost 5 bases, with 15 bases between them. From germline, CDR1 is MNHNS and CDR2 SASEGT. The CDR3: CASTLSQGNNSPLHF. Written as DNA, the CDR3 is TGTGCCAGCACCCTATCTCAGGGAAATAATTCACCCCTCCACTTT.

The chain carries TRBV19 and TRBJ2-1; TRBD2 matches 8 bases. Trimming at V came to 5 bases and at J to 4 bases, leaving 7 bases not matched to a gene. CDR1 is LNHDA and CDR2 is SQIVND in the germline V gene (reference sequence). The CDR3 is 15 amino acids. CDR3 DNA sequence: TGTGCCAGTAGTGGAGGGGCTAGCGGGTACAATGAGCAGTTCTTC. Its translation is CASSGGASGYNEQFF.

The chain uses TRBV30 and TRBJ1-5; the D is unclear. The CDR3 consists of 13 residues. Germline V gives CDR1 GTSNPN, CDR2 SVGIG (reference sequence). V shed 3 bases and J shed 7 bases, with 13 bases lying between them. Written as DNA, the CDR3 is TGTGCCTGGAGCCCCCTGGCGGGGCAGCCCCAGCATTTT. This codes for CAWSPLAGQPQHF.

The chain links TRBV7-9 to TRBJ2-7; D may be TRBD2 (5 bases). This CDR3 has 14 amino acids. V was trimmed by 5 bases and J by 7 bases, leaving 18 bases between them. The germline CDR1 and CDR2 sequences are SEHNR and FQNEAQ (reference sequence). The CDR3 loop is CASSLSGEAWEQYF. In DNA, the CDR3 is TGTGCCAGCAGCCTAAGCGGCGAAGCTTGGGAGCAGTACTTC.

V is TRBV7-9 and J is TRBJ2-1; 11 bases map to TRBD2. Trimming removed 4 bases from V and 6 bases from J; junction bases left unmatched: 17. This CDR3 region has 19 residues. The germline CDR1 and CDR2 sequences are SEHNR and FQNEAQ (reference sequence). This CDR3 is CASSSRTGFTLAGGNEQFF. As DNA, the CDR3 is TGTGCCAGCAGCTCCCGGACCGGGTTCACCCTAGCGGGAGGCAATGAGCAGTTCTTC. The full variable domain, rest sourced from reference TRBV7-9 and TRBJ2-1, is DTGVSQNPRHKITKRGQNVTFRCDPISEHNRLYWYRQTLGQGPEFLTYFQNEAQLEKSRLLSDRFSAERPKGSFSTLEIQRTEQGDSAMYLCASSSRTGFTLAGGNEQFFGPGTRLTVL.

The gene calls are TRBV5-1 and TRBJ2-1; D possibly corresponds to TRBD2 (6 bases). With 4 bases removed from V and 4 bases from J, the gap between germline ends came to 18 bases. This CDR3 has 16 residues. Germline assignment: CDR1 SGHRS and CDR2 YFSETQ. Here the CDR3 reads CASSPVLAAPYNEQFF. CDR3 nucleotide sequence: TGCGCCAGCAGCCCTGTCTTAGCGGCTCCTTACAATGAGCAGTTCTTC.

This chain links TRBV11-2 with TRBJ2-2; D possibly corresponds to TRBD2 (5 bases). Trimming took 4 bases from V and 0 from J, leaving 15 bases between them. Germline V gene data show CDR1 as SGHAT and CDR2 as FQNNGV. CDR3 size: 17 residues. CDR3 DNA: TGTGCCAGCAGCTCCGCGAGGGTAACCGCGAACACCGGGGAGCTGTTTTTT. Its protein is CASSSARVTANTGELFF.

This chain uses TRBV7-3 with TRBJ2-5; 9 bases line up with TRBD2. The J segment lost 1 base and the V segment lost 2 bases, leaving 2 bases of the junction unmatched. Germline V gives CDR1 SGHTA, CDR2 FQGTGA. This CDR3 has 15 residues. The CDR3 DNA sequence: TGTGCCAGCAGCTTACTAGCGGGGCCCCAAGAGACCCAGTACTTC. It yields the protein CASSLLAGPQETQYF.

This clone was seen just once. This chain joins TRBV2 and TRBJ1-3; D perhaps matches TRBD1 (5 bases). The CDR3 covers 17 residues. Germline V gene data show CDR1 as SNHLY and CDR2 as FYNNEI. V dropped 5 bases and J dropped 4 bases, with 21 bases sitting between them. CDR3 nucleotides: TGTGCCAGCAGTCGGGGGGTCCGGGACGAGAGGGGAAACACCATATATTTT. Translating gives CASSRGVRDERGNTIYF.

This rearrangement joins TRBV6-5 to TRBJ2-6; unclear D gene. V was trimmed by 2 bases and J by 1 base, leaving 9 bases between them. Germline values: CDR1 MNHEY, CDR2 SVGAGI. This CDR3 has 16 amino acids. The CDR3 region is CASSYNPSSGANVLTF. The DNA for the CDR3 is TGTGCCAGCAGTTACAATCCTAGTTCTGGGGCCAACGTCCTGACTTTC.

The chain links TRBV5-4 to TRBJ2-1, with TRBD2 matching 8 bases. Germline V gene sequence: CDR1 SGHNT, CDR2 YYREEE (reference sequence). CDR3 length: 15 amino acids. Trimming took 2 bases from V and 7 from J; bases not matched to a gene: 8. CDR3 residues: CASSFLTGTRNEQFF. CDR3 nucleotides: TGTGCCAGCAGCTTCCTAACCGGGACTAGGAATGAGCAGTTCTTC.

The chain has TRBV4-1 and TRBJ1-5; D is possibly TRBD1 (5 bases). The CDR3 extends over 15 amino acids. V gave up 3 bases and J gave up 2 bases, with 11 bases separating them. Per germline, CDR1 MGHRA and CDR2 YSYEKL. The DNA for the CDR3 is TGCGCCAGCAGCCAGTTTCAGGGCGGCAATCAGCCCCAGCATTTT. Protein product: CASSQFQGGNQPQHF.

This clone has only a few counts. V gene TRBV4-3 combines with J gene TRBJ1-1; tentative D call: TRBD1 (5 bases). Trimming removed 4 bases at V and 0 bases at J, with 9 bases between. Germline V gene sequence: CDR1 LGHNA, CDR2 YSLEER. This CDR3 region has 14 residues. The CDR3 loop reads CASSRQTMNTEAFF. CDR3 nucleotides: TGCGCCAGCAGCCGACAGACAATGAACACTGAAGCTTTCTTT.

The V call is TRBV28, the J call TRBJ1-3; 8 bases are a match to TRBD1. The CDR3 has 15 amino acids. The junction had 7 bases not matched to a gene; V was cut back by 5 bases and J by 4 bases. Germline V CDR1 and CDR2: MDHEN, SYDVKM. DNA for the CDR3: TGTGCCAGCAGTCTAACAGGGGGATCGGGAAACACCATATATTTT. It is translated as CASSLTGGSGNTIYF.

This clone was seen a single time. The chain is built from TRBV7-3 and TRBJ1-1; 9 positions agree with TRBD1. In germline, CDR1 is SGHTA, CDR2 FQGTGA. Unmatched junction bases numbered 3, after V lost 5 bases and J lost 8 bases. The CDR3 totals 12 residues. CDR3 region: CASSKGQGEAFF. CDR3 bases: TGTGCCAGCAGCAAGGGACAGGGAGAAGCTTTCTTT. Supplemented by reference TRBV7-3 and TRBJ1-1, the full variable domain reads GAGVSQTPSNKVTEKGKYVELRCDPISGHTALYWYRQSLGQGPEFLIYFQGTGAADDSGLPNDRFFAVRPEGSVSTLKIQRTERGDSAVYLCASSKGQGEAFFGQGTRLTVV.